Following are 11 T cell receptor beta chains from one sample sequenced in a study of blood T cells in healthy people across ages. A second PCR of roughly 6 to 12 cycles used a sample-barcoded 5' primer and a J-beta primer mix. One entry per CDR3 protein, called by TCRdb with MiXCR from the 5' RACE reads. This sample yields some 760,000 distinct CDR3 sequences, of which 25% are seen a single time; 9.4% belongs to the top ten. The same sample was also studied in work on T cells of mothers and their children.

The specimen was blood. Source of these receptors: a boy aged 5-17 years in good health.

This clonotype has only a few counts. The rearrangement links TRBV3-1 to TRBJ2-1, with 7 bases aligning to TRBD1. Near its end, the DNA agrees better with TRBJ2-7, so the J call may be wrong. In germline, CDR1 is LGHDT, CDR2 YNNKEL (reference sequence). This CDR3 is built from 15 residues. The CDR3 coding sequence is TGTGCCAGCAGCCTTGTCCGACCGACAGGGATCGAGCAGTACTTC. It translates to CASSLVRPTGIEQYF.

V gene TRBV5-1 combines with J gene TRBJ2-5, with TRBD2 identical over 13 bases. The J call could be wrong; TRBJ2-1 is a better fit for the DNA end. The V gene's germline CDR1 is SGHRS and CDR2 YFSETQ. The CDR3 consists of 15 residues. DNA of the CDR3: TGCGCCAGCAGCTGGGGACTAGCGGGATTCGATGAGCAGTTCTTC. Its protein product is CASSWGLAGFDEQFF.

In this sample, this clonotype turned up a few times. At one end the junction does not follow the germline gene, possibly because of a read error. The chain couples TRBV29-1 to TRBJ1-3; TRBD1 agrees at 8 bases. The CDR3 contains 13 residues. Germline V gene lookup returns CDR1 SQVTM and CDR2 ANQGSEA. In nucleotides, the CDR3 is TGTAGCGTATTGACAGGGGAGGCAAACACCATATATTTT. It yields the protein CSVLTGEANTIYF.

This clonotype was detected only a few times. The DNA for the CDR3 is TGTGCCAGTAGCCGGGACAGAAAATACGAGCAGTACTTC. It codes for CASSRDRKYEQYF. The chain links TRBV7-9 to TRBJ2-5, with TRBD1 matching 7 bases. TRBJ2-7 matches the DNA end more closely, so the J call is doubtful. The CDR3 has 13 amino acids. Germline CDR1 SEHNR, CDR2 FQNEAQ (reference sequence).

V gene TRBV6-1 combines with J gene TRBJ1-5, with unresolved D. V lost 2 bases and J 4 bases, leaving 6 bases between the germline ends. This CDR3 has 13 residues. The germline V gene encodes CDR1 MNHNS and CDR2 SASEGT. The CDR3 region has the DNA TGTGCCAGCAGTGAAATCGGGAATCAGCCCCAGCATTTT. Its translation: CASSEIGNQPQHF.

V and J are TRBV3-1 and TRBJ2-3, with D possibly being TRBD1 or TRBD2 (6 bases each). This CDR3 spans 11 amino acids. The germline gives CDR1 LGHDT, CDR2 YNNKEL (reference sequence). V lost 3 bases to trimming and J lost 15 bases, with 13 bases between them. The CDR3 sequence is CASSQGGQFYF. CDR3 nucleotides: TGTGCCAGCAGCCAGGGAGGACAGTTCTATTTT.

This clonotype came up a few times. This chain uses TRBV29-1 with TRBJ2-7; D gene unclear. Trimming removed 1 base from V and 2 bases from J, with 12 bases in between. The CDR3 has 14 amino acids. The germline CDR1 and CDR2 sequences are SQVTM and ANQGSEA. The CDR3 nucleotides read TGCAGCGTTGAAGTGGGGTCGGAAACCTACGAGCAGTACTTC. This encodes CSVEVGSETYEQYF.

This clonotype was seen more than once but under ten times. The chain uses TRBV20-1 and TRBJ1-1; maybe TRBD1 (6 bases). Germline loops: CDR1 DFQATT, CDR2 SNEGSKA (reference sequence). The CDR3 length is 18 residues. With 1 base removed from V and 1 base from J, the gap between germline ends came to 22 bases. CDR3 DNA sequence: TGCAGTGCTAGAGGAGTTTTACAGGGACCGGGTTGGAACACTGAAGCTTTCTTT. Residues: CSARGVLQGPGWNTEAFF.

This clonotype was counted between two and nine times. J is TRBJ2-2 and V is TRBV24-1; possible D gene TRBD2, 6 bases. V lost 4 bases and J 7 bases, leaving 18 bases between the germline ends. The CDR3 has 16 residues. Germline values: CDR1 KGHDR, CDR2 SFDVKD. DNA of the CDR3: TGTGCCACCAGTGAGTACCGGGACTCAAAAATCGGGGAGCTGTTTTTT. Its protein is CATSEYRDSKIGELFF.

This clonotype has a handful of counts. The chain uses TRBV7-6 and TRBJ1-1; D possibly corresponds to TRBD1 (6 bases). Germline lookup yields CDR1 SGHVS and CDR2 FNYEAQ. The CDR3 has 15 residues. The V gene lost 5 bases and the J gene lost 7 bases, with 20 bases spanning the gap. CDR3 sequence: CASSAKGRGSGEAFF. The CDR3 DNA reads TGTGCCAGCAGCGCCAAGGGGAGGGGGTCCGGTGAAGCTTTCTTT.

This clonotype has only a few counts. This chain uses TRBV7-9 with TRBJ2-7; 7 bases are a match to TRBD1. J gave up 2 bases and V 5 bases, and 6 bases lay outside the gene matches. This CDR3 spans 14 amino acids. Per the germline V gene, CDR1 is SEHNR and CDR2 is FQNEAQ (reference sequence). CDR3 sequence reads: CASSPQGQPYEQYF. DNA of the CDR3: TGTGCCAGCAGCCCCCAGGGACAGCCCTACGAGCAGTACTTC.